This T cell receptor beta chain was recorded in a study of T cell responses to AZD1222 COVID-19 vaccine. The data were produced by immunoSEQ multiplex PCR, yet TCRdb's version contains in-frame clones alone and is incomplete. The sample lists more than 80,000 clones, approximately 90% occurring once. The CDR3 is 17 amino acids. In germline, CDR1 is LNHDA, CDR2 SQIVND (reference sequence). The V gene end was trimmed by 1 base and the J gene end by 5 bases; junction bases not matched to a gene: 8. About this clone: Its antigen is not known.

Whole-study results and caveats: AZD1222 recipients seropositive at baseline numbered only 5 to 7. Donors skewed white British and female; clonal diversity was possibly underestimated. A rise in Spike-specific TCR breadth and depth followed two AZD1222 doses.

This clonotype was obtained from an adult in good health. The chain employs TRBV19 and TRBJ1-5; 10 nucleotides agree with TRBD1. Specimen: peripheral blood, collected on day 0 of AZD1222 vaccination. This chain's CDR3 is CASSIGLGQGTDQPQHF. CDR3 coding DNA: TGTGCCAGTAGTATAGGTTTGGGACAGGGGACCGATCAGCCCCAGCATTTT. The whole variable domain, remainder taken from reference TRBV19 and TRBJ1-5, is DGGITQSPKYLFRKEGQNVTLSCEQNLNHDAMYWYRQDPGQGLRLIYYSQIVNDFQKGDIAEGYSVSREKKESFPLTVTSAQKNPTAFYLCASSIGLGQGTDQPQHFGDGTRLSIL.